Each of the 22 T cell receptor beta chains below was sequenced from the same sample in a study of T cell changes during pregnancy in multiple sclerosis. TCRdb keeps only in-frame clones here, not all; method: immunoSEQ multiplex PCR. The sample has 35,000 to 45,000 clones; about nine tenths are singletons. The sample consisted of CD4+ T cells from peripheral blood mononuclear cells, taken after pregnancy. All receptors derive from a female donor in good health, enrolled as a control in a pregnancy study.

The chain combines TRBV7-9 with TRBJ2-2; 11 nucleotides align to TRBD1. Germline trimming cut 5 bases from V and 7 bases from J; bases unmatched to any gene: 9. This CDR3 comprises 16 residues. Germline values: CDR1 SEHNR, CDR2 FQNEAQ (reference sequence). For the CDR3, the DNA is TGTGCCAGCAGCCCCCGGACAGGGGGCTTAAACGGGGAGCTGTTTTTT. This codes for CASSPRTGGLNGELFF.

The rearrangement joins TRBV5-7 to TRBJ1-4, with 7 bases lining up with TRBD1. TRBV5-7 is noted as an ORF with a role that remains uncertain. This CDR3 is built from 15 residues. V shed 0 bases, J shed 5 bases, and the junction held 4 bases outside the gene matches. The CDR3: CASSLVRGKNEKLFF. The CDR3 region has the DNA TGTGCCAGCAGCTTGGTCAGGGGGAAAAATGAAAAACTGTTTTTT.

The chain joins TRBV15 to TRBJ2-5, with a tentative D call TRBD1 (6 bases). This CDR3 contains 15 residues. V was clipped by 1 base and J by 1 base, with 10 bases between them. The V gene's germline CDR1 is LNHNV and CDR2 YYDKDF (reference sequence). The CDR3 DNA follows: TGTGCCACCAGCAGAGGGGGGCTAGTCCAAGAGACCCAGTACTTC. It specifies CATSRGGLVQETQYF.

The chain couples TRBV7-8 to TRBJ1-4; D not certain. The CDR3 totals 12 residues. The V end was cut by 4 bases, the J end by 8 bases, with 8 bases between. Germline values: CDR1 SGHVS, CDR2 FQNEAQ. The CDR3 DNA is TGTGCCAGCAGCTCGGGAGGGGAAAAACTGTTTTTT. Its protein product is CASSSGGEKLFF.

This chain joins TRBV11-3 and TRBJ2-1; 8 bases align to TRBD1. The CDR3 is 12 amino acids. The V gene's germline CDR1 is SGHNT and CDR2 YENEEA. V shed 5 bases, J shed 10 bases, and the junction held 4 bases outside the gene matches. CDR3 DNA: TGTGCCAGCAGCGGACAGGGCATGGAGCAGTTCTTC. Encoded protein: CASSGQGMEQFF.

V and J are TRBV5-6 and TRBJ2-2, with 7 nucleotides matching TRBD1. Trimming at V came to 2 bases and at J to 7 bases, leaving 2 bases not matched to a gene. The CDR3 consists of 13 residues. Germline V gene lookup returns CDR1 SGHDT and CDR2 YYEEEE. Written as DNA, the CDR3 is TGTGCCAGCAGCTTACAGGGGTTCGGGGAGCTGTTTTTT. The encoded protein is CASSLQGFGELFF.

CDR3 DNA: TGTGCCGCCTCGGGGGGCAATCAGCCCCAGCATTTT. Translation gives CAASGGNQPQHF. This chain connects TRBV28 to TRBJ1-5; maybe TRBD1 (5 bases). V was pared by 11 bases and J by 2 bases, with 10 bases between. The germline V gene has CDR1 MDHEN and CDR2 SYDVKM. The length of the CDR3 is 12 residues.

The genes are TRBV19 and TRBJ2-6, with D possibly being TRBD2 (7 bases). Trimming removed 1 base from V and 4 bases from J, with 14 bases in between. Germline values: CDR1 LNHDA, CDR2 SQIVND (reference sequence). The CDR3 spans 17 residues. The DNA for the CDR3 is TGTGCCAGTAGTATAGTGGGGGGGGCCGCAGGGGCCAACGTCCTGACTTTC. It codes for CASSIVGGAAGANVLTF. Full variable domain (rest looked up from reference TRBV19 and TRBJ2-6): DGGITQSPKYLFRKEGQNVTLSCEQNLNHDAMYWYRQDPGQGLRLIYYSQIVNDFQKGDIAEGYSVSREKKESFPLTVTSAQKNPTAFYLCASSIVGGAAGANVLTFGAGSRLTVL.

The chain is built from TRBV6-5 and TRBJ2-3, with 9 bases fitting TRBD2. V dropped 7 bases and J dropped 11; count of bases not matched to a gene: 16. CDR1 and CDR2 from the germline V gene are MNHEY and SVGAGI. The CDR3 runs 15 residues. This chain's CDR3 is CASTPVAGGPAGQYF. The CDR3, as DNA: TGTGCCAGCACCCCTGTCGCGGGGGGGCCTGCGGGGCAGTATTTT.

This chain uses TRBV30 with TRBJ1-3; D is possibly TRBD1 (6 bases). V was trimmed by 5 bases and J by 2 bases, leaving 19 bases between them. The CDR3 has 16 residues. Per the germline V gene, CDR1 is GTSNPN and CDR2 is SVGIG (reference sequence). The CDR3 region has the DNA TGTGCCTGGGGGAGGGGGGGGGCCCCGCCTGGAAACACCATATATTTT. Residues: CAWGRGGAPPGNTIYF.

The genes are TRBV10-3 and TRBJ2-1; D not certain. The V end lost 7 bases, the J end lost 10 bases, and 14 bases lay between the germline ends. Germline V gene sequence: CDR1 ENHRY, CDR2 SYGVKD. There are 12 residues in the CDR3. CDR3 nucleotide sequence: TGTGCCATCAAATCCGGTGCTGCCGAGCAGTTCTTC. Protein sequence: CAIKSGAAEQFF.

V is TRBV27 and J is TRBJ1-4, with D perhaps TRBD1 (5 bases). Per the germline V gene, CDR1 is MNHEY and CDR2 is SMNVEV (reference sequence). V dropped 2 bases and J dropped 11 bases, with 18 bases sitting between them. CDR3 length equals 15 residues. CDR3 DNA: TGTGCCAGCAGTTTAATTGGGGCCGACCCCTTGAAACTGTTTTTT. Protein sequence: CASSLIGADPLKLFF.

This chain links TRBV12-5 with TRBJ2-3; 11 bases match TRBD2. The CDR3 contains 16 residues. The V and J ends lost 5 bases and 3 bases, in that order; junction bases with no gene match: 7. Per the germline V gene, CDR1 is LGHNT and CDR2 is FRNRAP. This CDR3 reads CASGPGLAGMTDTQYF. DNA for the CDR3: TGTGCTAGTGGTCCAGGACTAGCGGGTATGACAGATACGCAGTATTTT.

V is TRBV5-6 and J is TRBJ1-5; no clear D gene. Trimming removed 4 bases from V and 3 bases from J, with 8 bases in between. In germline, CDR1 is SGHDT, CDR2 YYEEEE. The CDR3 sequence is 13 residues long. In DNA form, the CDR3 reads TGTGCCAGCAGCGTAGATTACAATCAGCCCCAGCATTTT. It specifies CASSVDYNQPQHF.

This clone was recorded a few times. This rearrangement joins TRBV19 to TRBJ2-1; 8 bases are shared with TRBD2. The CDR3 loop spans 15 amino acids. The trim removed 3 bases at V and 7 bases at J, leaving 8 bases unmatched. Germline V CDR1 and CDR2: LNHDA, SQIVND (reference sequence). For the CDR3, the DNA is TGTGCCAGTAGTATGTTAGGGACTAGAGGAAATGAGCAGTTCTTC. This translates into CASSMLGTRGNEQFF.

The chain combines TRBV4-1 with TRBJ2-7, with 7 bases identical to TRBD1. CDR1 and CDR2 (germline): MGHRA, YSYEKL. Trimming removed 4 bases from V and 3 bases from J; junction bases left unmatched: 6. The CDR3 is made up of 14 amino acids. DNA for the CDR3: TGCGCCAGCAGCCTGGCGACAGGGAACTACGAGCAGTACTTC. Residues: CASSLATGNYEQYF.

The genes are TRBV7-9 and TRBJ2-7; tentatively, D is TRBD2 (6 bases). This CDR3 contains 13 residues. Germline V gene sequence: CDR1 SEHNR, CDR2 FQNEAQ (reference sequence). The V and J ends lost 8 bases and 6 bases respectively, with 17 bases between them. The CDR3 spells CASAVEGTPEQYF. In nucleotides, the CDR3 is TGTGCCAGCGCCGTCGAAGGGACTCCCGAGCAGTACTTC.

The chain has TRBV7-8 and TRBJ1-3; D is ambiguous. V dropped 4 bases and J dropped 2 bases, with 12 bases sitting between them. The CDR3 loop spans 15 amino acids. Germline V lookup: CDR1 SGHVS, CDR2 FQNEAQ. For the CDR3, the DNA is TGTGCCAGCAGCTACCCGGGAGGAGCTGGAAACACCATATATTTT. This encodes CASSYPGGAGNTIYF.

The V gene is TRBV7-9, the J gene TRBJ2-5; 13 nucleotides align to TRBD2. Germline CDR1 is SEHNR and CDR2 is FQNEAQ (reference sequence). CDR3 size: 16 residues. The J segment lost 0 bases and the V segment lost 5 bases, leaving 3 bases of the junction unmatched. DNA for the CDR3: TGTGCCAGCAGCCAGACTAGCGGGGGGCACCAAGAGACCCAGTACTTC. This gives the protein CASSQTSGGHQETQYF.

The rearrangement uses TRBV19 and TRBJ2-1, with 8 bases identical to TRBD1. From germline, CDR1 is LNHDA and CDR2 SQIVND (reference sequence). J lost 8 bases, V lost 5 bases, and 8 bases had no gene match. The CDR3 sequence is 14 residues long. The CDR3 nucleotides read TGTGCCAGTAGTCCTTACGGGACAGGCGATGAGCAGTTCTTC. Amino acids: CASSPYGTGDEQFF.

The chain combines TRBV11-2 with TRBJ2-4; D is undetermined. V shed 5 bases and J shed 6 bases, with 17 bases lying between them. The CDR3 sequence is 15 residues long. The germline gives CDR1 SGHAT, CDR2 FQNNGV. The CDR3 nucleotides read TGTGCCAGCAGCACGTCTCTAGGCACGATAAACATTCAGTACTTC. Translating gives CASSTSLGTINIQYF. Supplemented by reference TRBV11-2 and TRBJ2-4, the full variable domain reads EAGVAQSPRYKIIEKRQSVAFWCNPISGHATLYWYQQILGQGPKLLIQFQNNGVVDDSQLPKDRFSAERLKGVDSTLKIQPAKLEDSAVYLCASSTSLGTINIQYFGAGTRLSVL.

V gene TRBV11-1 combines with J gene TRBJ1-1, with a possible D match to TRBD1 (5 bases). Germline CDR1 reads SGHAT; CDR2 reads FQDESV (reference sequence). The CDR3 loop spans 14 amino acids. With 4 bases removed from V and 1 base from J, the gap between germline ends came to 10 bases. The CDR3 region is CASSYGHRNTEAFF. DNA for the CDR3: TGTGCCAGCAGCTACGGACACAGGAACACTGAAGCTTTCTTT.